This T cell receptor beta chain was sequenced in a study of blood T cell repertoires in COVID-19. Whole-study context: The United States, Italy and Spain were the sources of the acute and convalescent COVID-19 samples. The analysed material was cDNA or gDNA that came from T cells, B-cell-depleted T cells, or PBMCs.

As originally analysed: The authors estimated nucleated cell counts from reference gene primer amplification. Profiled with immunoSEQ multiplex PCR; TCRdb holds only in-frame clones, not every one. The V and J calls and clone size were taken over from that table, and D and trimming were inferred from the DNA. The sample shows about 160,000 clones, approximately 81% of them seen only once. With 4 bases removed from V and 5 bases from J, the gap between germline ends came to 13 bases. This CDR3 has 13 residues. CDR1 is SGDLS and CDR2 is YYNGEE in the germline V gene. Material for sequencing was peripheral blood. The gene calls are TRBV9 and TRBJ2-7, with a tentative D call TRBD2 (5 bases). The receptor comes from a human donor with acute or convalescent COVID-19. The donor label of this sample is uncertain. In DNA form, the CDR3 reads TGTGCCAGCAGCACCCGGGGAAACAACGAGCAGTACTTC. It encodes CASSTRGNNEQYF.